This T cell receptor (beta chain) was captured in a study of blood T cell repertoires in COVID-19. Study-level background: Acute and convalescent COVID-19 samples came from the United States, Italy and Spain. PBMCs, B-cell-depleted T cells, or T cells were the source of the cDNA or gDNA that made up the material.

Libraries were prepared by immunoSEQ multiplex PCR; TCRdb keeps only in-frame clonotypes and omits some of them. The sample includes about 480,000 clones, 85% to 90% of them seen just once. Patients from Seattle were sampled longitudinally, starting during active infection. This CDR3 is built from 13 residues. Per the germline V gene, CDR1 is SGHTA and CDR2 is FQGTGA. V gave up 2 bases and J gave up 7 bases, with 9 bases separating them. This TCR came from a woman between 45 and 65 years old with COVID-19, enrolled during active disease. The genes are TRBV7-3 and TRBJ2-1; D possibly corresponds to TRBD1 (6 bases). The sample taken for sequencing was peripheral blood. CDR3 sequence (DNA): TGTGCCAGCAGCTTATTGGGGGCGAATGAGCAGTTCTTC. Its translation: CASSLLGANEQFF. Drawing the rest from reference TRBV7-3 and TRBJ2-1, the complete variable domain is GAGVSQTPSNKVTEKGKYVELRCDPISGHTALYWYRQSLGQGPEFLIYFQGTGAADDSGLPNDRFFAVRPEGSVSTLKIQRTERGDSAVYLCASSLLGANEQFFGPGTRLTVL.